These 20 T cell receptor beta chains share one sample of origin, sequenced in a study of blood T cell repertoires in COVID-19 (TCRdb year 2020). Library method: the immunoSEQ multiplex PCR assay. The table comes from immuneACCESS by way of TCRdb, which keeps in-frame sequences with V and J called. Part of the clones is missing from these tables; in studies checked, under half for an unresolved V gene and the rest for unknown reasons. The sample has some 100,000 clones on record, 70% to 80% of them singletons. The leading ten clones occupy around a third of the sample. The sequenced sample was peripheral blood. The origin of the receptors is a man aged 65-85 years with active or convalescent COVID-19.

This clone was observed a single time. The rearrangement links TRBV29-1 to TRBJ1-3; 9 bases match TRBD1. V dropped 6 bases and J dropped 4; count of bases not matched to a gene: 7. This CDR3 region has 14 residues. Germline V CDR1 and CDR2: SQVTM, ANQGSEA. DNA of the CDR3: TGCAGCGTGGGGGACAGGGCGCCGGGAAACACCATATATTTT. It specifies CSVGDRAPGNTIYF.

The chain recombines TRBV12-5 with TRBJ1-3; D may be TRBD1 (5 bases). Germline V CDR1 and CDR2: LGHNT, FRNRAP. Trimming shortened V by 4 bases and J by 4 bases, and 8 bases separated the two germline ends. The CDR3 is 13 amino acids. The CDR3 bases are TGTGCTAGTGGTTCTGGGGCGGGAAACACCATATATTTT. Translation: CASGSGAGNTIYF.

This clone was recorded once. The chain couples TRBV4-3 to TRBJ2-2; 8 nucleotides line up with TRBD2. J was trimmed by 5 bases and V by 0 bases; bases with no gene match: 8. Germline V CDR1 and CDR2: LGHNA, YSLEER. This CDR3 spans 17 amino acids. CDR3: CASSQDLGLAGTGELFF. DNA for the CDR3: TGCGCCAGCAGCCAAGATTTAGGACTAGCTGGAACCGGGGAGCTGTTTTTT.

The V call is TRBV29-1, the J call TRBJ2-3; 12 bases map to TRBD1. This CDR3 contains 15 residues. Germline lookup yields CDR1 SQVTM and CDR2 ANQGSEA. With V trimmed by 4 bases and J by 1 base, 3 bases remained unmatched. DNA of the CDR3: TGCAGCGTTGGGGGGACAGGGGGCCGCACAGATACGCAGTATTTT. Its protein is CSVGGTGGRTDTQYF.

The rearrangement uses TRBV7-2 and TRBJ2-7, with 8 bases that match TRBD2. Trimming removed 5 bases from V and 4 bases from J; junction bases left unmatched: 13. Germline assignment: CDR1 SGHTA and CDR2 FQGNSA. CDR3 length: 16 residues. CDR3 sequence: CASSTRGGGGKYEQYF. In nucleotides, the CDR3 is TGTGCCAGCAGCACCCGGGGGGGCGGGGGAAAATACGAGCAGTACTTC. Looking up the rest from reference TRBV7-2 and TRBJ2-7 gives the full variable domain: GAGVSQSPSNKVTEKGKDVELRCDPISGHTALYWYRQSLGQGLEFLIYFQGNSAPDKSGLPSDRFSAERTGGSVSTLTIQRTQQEDSAVYLCASSTRGGGGKYEQYFGPGTRLTVT.

The chain recombines TRBV6-2 or TRBV6-3 with TRBJ2-7; D is possibly TRBD2 (6 bases). The CDR3 contains 14 residues. CDR1 is MNHEY, CDR2 SVGEGT, per germline. With 0 bases removed from V and 2 bases from J, the gap between germline ends came to 8 bases. The CDR3 DNA is TGTGCCAGCAGTTACTCGGCGGGGACCTACGAGCAGTACTTC. This sequence encodes CASSYSAGTYEQYF.

This chain joins TRBV20-1 and TRBJ1-2; D is undetermined. This CDR3 spans 11 amino acids. Germline lookup yields CDR1 DFQATT and CDR2 SNEGSKA (reference sequence). Trimming shortened V by 5 bases and J by 4 bases, and 8 bases separated the two germline ends. In DNA form, the CDR3 reads TGCAGTGCTGGTGTGAGCTATGGCTACACCTTC. It is translated as CSAGVSYGYTF.

This clone has more than one count but fewer than ten. The V and J genes are TRBV27 and TRBJ1-5; D gene uncertain. Germline lookup yields CDR1 MNHEY and CDR2 SMNVEV (reference sequence). The CDR3 consists of 14 residues. Deletions cut 3 bases from V and 1 base from J, with 7 bases between. The CDR3 DNA reads as TGTGCCAGCAGTTTGAGTCCAAGCAATCAGCCCCAGCATTTT. Amino acid sequence: CASSLSPSNQPQHF.

This rearrangement joins TRBV6-5 to TRBJ2-7; D may be TRBD2 (6 bases). Germline loops: CDR1 MNHEY, CDR2 SVGAGI. Trimming removed 0 bases at V and 2 bases at J, with 11 bases between. This CDR3 comprises 15 residues. DNA for the CDR3: TGTGCCAGCAGTTACTCCCGGGACTTCCCCTACGAGCAGTACTTC. It specifies CASSYSRDFPYEQYF.

The J gene is TRBJ1-1, the V gene TRBV27, with D perhaps matching TRBD1 (5 bases). The CDR3 loop spans 15 amino acids. CDR1 and CDR2 (germline): MNHEY, SMNVEV (reference sequence). Trimming stripped 3 bases from V and 1 base from J, with 12 bases between. This CDR3 is CASSFYGARNTEAFF. The CDR3 DNA reads as TGTGCCAGCAGTTTTTATGGGGCGCGGAACACTGAAGCTTTCTTT.

V is TRBV20-1 and J is TRBJ2-7; 10 bases are shared with TRBD1. The V and J ends lost 3 bases and 2 bases, in that order; junction bases with no gene match: 7. The CDR3 loop spans 15 amino acids. Germline-derived CDR1 and CDR2 are DFQATT and SNEGSKA (reference sequence). The DNA for the CDR3 is TGCAGTGCTAGTTCGCCGGGACAGGGGACCTACGAGCAGTACTTC. Its protein is CSASSPGQGTYEQYF.

This clone was observed a few times. The chain couples TRBV9 to TRBJ2-5, with TRBD1 as a possible D gene (6 bases). CDR3 size: 16 residues. Trimming cost V 0 bases and J 0 bases, with 12 bases left between them. The germline CDR1 and CDR2 sequences are SGDLS and YYNGEE. The DNA for the CDR3 is TGTGCCAGCAGCGTAGCAGGGGCCCCGTACCAAGAGACCCAGTACTTC. Residues: CASSVAGAPYQETQYF.

J is TRBJ2-7 and V is TRBV6-5; 8 positions match TRBD1. Germline V gene data show CDR1 as MNHEY and CDR2 as SVGAGI. The CDR3 covers 14 residues. The V segment lost 4 bases and the J segment 2 bases; nucleotides outside the gene matches: 4. Here the CDR3 reads CASSLDRVTYEQYF. CDR3 DNA sequence: TGTGCCAGCAGTTTGGACAGGGTTACCTACGAGCAGTACTTC.

This sequence joins TRBV2 and TRBJ2-7; TRBD2 might be the D (6 bases). Trimming took off 6 bases at V and 0 bases at J, with 9 bases between the two ends. This CDR3 has 13 residues. The germline V gene has CDR1 SNHLY and CDR2 FYNNEI. DNA of the CDR3: TGTGCCAGCAGGCGGGACGCCTCCTACGAGCAGTACTTC. Residues: CASRRDASYEQYF. The full variable domain, with the rest looked up from reference TRBV2 and TRBJ2-7, is EPEVTQTPSHQVTQMGQEVILRCVPISNHLYFYWYRQILGQKVEFLVSFYNNEISEKSEIFDDQFSVERPDGSNFTLKIRSTKLEDSAMYFCASRRDASYEQYFGPGTRLTVT.

The chain has TRBV7-6 and TRBJ1-6, with TRBD1 identical over 9 bases. Germline V lookup: CDR1 SGHVS, CDR2 FNYEAQ. CDR3 length equals 16 residues. V was pared by 2 bases and J by 7 bases, with 6 bases of the junction left unmatched. CDR3 sequence (DNA): TGTGCCAGCAGCTTATTTGAACAGGGGGCAAATTCACCCCTCCACTTT. Translation gives CASSLFEQGANSPLHF.

This chain connects TRBV7-2 to TRBJ2-7; D remains unclear. V shed 5 bases and J shed 6 bases, with 20 bases lying between them. The CDR3 runs 15 residues. Germline CDR1 SGHTA, CDR2 FQGNSA. As DNA, the CDR3 is TGTGCCAGCAGCGCTTACATAGGCCGGGTATCCGAGCAGTACTTC. It encodes CASSAYIGRVSEQYF.

The CDR3 coding sequence is TGCGCCAGCAGCCTATCCGGGACTAGCGCGTACAATGAGCAGTTCTTC. This sequence encodes CASSLSGTSAYNEQFF. The J gene is TRBJ2-1, the V gene TRBV4-1, with TRBD2 matching 10 bases. In germline, CDR1 is MGHRA, CDR2 YSYEKL. There are 16 residues in the CDR3. The junction had 7 bases not matched to a gene; V was cut back by 4 bases and J by 4 bases.

This rearrangement joins TRBV11-1 to TRBJ1-4; no definite D call. The germline V gene has CDR1 SGHAT and CDR2 FQDESV (reference sequence). The V gene lost 5 bases and the J gene lost 4 bases, with 5 bases spanning the gap. This CDR3 has 12 residues. CDR3 bases: TGTGCCAGCAGCCTTAATAATGAAAAACTGTTTTTT. This gives the protein CASSLNNEKLFF.

The rearrangement uses TRBV15 and TRBJ2-7; D not certain. The CDR3 is 16 amino acids. V lost 2 bases to trimming and J lost 0 bases, with 14 bases between them. Germline-derived CDR1 and CDR2 are LNHNV and YYDKDF (reference sequence). The CDR3 loop is CATSRQDNRDSYEQYF. For the CDR3, the DNA is TGTGCCACCAGCAGACAAGATAACAGAGACTCCTACGAGCAGTACTTC.

This sequence joins TRBV5-1 and TRBJ2-2; a possible D gene is TRBD1 (6 bases). CDR1 SGHRS and CDR2 YFSETQ come from the germline V gene. Trimming took off 4 bases at V and 5 bases at J, with 18 bases between the two ends. The CDR3 runs 16 residues. This CDR3 reads CASSLATGRRTGELFF. The CDR3 DNA follows: TGCGCCAGCAGCCTCGCCACAGGGAGAAGAACCGGGGAGCTGTTTTTT.